The clone carrying this T cell receptor beta chain appeared a single time. The sample holds other DNA sequences that translate to the same CDR3. This CDR3 region has 15 residues. CDR1 and CDR2 from the germline V gene are SGHVS and FNYEAQ. V gave up 0 bases and J gave up 2 bases; unmatched junction bases: 0. Only in-frame clones appear in the TCRdb table, and some are missing; sequencing was by immunoSEQ multiplex PCR. The sample lists about 210,000 clones, approximately 90% occurring once. The sample belongs to a study of blood T cell repertoires in COVID-19. Sequencing input: peripheral blood. The chain carries TRBV7-6 and TRBJ2-7; 11 bases line up with TRBD1. The TCR sequence derives from a man aged 40-49 years with acute or convalescent COVID-19. CDR3 bases: TGTGCCAGCAGCTTAGCGGGACAGGGGGCCTACGAGCAGTACTTC. Translated, it gives CASSLAGQGAYEQYF.